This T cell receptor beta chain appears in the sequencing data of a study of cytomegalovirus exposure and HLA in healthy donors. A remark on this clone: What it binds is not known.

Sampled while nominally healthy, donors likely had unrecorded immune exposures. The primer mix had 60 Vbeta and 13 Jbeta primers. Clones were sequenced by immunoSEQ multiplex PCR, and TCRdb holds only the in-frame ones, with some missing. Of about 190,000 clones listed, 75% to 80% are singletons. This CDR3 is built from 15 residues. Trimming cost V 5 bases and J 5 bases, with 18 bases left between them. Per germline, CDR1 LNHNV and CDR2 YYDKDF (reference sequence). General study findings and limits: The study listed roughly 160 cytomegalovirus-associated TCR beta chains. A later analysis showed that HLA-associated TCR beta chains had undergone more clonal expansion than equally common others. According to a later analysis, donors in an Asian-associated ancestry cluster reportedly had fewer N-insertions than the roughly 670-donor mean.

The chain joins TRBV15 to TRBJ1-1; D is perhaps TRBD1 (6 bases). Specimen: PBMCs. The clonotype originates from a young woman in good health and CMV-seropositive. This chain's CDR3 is CATSERGRGGTEAFF. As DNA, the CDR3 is TGTGCCACCAGCGAGAGGGGGAGGGGAGGGACTGAAGCTTTCTTT.